What follows is one TCR beta chain and its context. This entry is derived from a study of blood T cell repertoires in COVID-19. The CDR3 is 15 amino acids. Germline assignment: CDR1 LGHDT and CDR2 YNNKEL (reference sequence). Trimming took off 6 bases at V and 2 bases at J, with 14 bases between the two ends. Per the study methods: Reference gene primers were amplified, and this amplification served to estimate nucleated cell counts. Data came from immunoSEQ multiplex PCR; TCRdb stores just in-frame clones and leaves some out. That table gives V, J and clone size, and the DNA gave D and trimming. The table shows 150,000 to 200,000 clones, with about 87% occurring only once.

This rearrangement joins TRBV3-1 (or the pseudogene TRBV3-2) to TRBJ2-1; D possibly corresponds to TRBD2 (5 bases). This clonotype originated in a man aged 40-49 years with active or convalescent COVID-19. The sample comprised peripheral blood. CDR3 DNA: TGTGCCAGCAGTAGAAGCGGCGCAACCTACAATGAGCAGTTCTTC. Protein sequence: CASSRSGATYNEQFF.